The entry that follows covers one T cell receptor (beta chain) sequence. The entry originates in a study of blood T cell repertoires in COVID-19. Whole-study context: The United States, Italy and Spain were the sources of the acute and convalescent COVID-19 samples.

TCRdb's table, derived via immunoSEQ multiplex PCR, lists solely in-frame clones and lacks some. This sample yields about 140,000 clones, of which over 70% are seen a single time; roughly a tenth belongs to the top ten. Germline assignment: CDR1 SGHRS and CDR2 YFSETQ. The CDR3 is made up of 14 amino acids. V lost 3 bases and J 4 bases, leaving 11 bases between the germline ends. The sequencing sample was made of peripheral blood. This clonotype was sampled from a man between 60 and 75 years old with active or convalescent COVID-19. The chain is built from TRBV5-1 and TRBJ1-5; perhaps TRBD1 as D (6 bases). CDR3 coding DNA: TGCGCCAGCAGCTCTGGGGGCGGGAATCAGCCCCAGCATTTT. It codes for CASSSGGGNQPQHF.